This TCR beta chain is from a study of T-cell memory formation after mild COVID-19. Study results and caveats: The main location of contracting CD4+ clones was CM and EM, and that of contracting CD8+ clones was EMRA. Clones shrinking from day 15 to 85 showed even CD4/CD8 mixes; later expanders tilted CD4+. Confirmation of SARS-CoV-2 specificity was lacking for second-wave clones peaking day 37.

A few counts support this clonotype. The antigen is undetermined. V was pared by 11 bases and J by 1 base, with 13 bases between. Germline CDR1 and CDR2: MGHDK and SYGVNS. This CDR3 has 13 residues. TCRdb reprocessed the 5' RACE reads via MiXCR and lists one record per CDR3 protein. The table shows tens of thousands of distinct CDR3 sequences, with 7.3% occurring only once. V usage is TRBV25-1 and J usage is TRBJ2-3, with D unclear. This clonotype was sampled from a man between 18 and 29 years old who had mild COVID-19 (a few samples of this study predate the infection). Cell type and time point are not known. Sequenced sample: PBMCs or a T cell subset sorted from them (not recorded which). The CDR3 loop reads CAGMSAGTDTQYF. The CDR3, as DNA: TGTGCCGGCATGAGTGCGGGCACAGATACGCAGTATTTT.